This T cell receptor (beta chain) was captured by sequencing in a study of control samples from healthy donors and cancer patients. After removal of 2 bases from V and 2 bases from J, the junction contained 5 bases not matched to a gene. This CDR3 has 16 amino acids. The germline gives CDR1 SGHTA, CDR2 FQGNSA. Using immunoSEQ multiplex PCR, the repertoire was profiled, and TCRdb retains in-frame clones only, with some absent. The sample comprises about 120,000 clones, approximately 88% of which are singletons, and approximately 39% rests with the top ten. The sequenced sample consisted of blood. The genes are TRBV7-2 and TRBJ2-2; the match to TRBD1 covers 7 bases. This TCR came from a man aged 45-65 years in good health. This CDR3 is CASSLWGQSNTGELFF. The CDR3, as DNA: TGTGCCAGCAGCTTATGGGGACAGTCAAACACCGGGGAGCTGTTTTTT.